Listed below are T cell receptor beta chains from one sample, sequenced in a study of cytomegalovirus exposure and HLA in healthy donors. Generated by immunoSEQ multiplex PCR, the TCRdb table keeps only in-frame clones and is missing some. This sample has roughly 140,000 clones, with approximately 79% found just once. The sequenced sample was PBMCs. The receptors here all came from a male donor in good health and CMV-seronegative. Each CDR3 is given without its conserved first and last residue. A row's size may be missing; if present it is once, few, many or a size class.

J: TRBJ2-5; V: TRBV28; size: -; CDR3: ASSAPAGGREQY
J: TRBJ1-5; V: TRBV28; size: -; CDR3: ASSLTLSNQPQH
J: TRBJ1-1; V: TRBV18; size: -; CDR3: ASSRLNGGGTEAF
J: TRBJ1-1; V: TRBV7-9; size: -; CDR3: ASSQSGQGGNQAF
J: TRBJ1-1; V: TRBV29-1; size: -; CDR3: SGLGQGAYTEAF
J: TRBJ1-4; V: TRBV6-1; size: -; CDR3: ASRRQGAPNEKLF
J: TRBJ2-2; V: TRBV19; size: once; CDR3: ASSLLAGGLGELF
J: TRBJ2-3; V: TRBV27; size: once; CDR3: ASSSAPDRERISTDTQY
J: TRBJ1-6; V: TRBV13; size: -; CDR3: ASSLGQGGPPLH
J: TRBJ2-5; V: TRBV25-1; size: -; CDR3: ASSSGRKQETQY
J: TRBJ1-2; V: TRBV18; size: -; CDR3: ASSPITGGYGYT
J: TRBJ2-7; V: TRBV6-1; size: -; CDR3: ASSEARSGPTYEQY
J: TRBJ2-7; V: TRBV11-2; size: -; CDR3: ASSPTGSYEQY
J: TRBJ2-3; V: TRBV7-8; size: -; CDR3: ATPEVAGGPDTQY
J: TRBJ2-3; V: TRBV25-1; size: once; CDR3: ASSFLPGQGFTDTQY
J: TRBJ1-2; V: TRBV5-6; size: -; CDR3: ASSRGQANYGYT
J: TRBJ1-1; V: TRBV12-5; size: -; CDR3: ASGLYRGGTEAF
J: TRBJ2-1; V: TRBV11-3; size: -; CDR3: ASSSQRGPYNEQF
J: TRBJ1-5; V: TRBV5-4; size: -; CDR3: ASSGGQGGTQH
J: TRBJ1-4; V: TRBV5-1; size: -; CDR3: ASSWTGGTNEKLF
J: TRBJ1-1; V: TRBV5-4; size: few; CDR3: ASSWAGILNTEAF
J: TRBJ2-5; V: TRBV11-2; size: -; CDR3: ASSPTSTLQETQY
J: TRBJ1-1; V: TRBV5-1; size: few; CDR3: ASSARTGTEAF
J: TRBJ2-7; V: TRBV6-4; size: -; CDR3: ASTLHGDNDEQY
J: TRBJ2-3; V: TRBV6-6; size: few; CDR3: ASSPPGLAGGDTQY
J: TRBJ2-3; V: TRBV10-3; size: few; CDR3: AISPTSPSGGAVQY
J: TRBJ2-2; V: TRBV12-5; size: -; CDR3: ASRRGGTGELF
J: TRBJ1-6; V: TRBV30; size: -; CDR3: AWDSNNSPLH
J: TRBJ2-1; V: TRBV7-2; size: -; CDR3: ASSLGKPNEQF
J: TRBJ1-6; V: TRBV7-6; size: few; CDR3: ASSLGGDNSPLH
J: TRBJ2-2; V: TRBV18; size: -; CDR3: ASSRTENTGELF
J: TRBJ2-3; V: TRBV4-2; size: -; CDR3: ASSQEGDLPYTDTQY
J: TRBJ2-5; V: TRBV9; size: -; CDR3: ASSAHLPPGETQY
J: TRBJ2-1; V: TRBV5-4; size: once; CDR3: ASSPRRTSGRNEQF
J: TRBJ2-7; V: TRBV7-2; size: -; CDR3: ASTMTVGSYEQY
J: TRBJ1-2; V: TRBV4-2; size: -; CDR3: ASSQPDGAGYGYT
J: TRBJ2-7; V: TRBV7-2; size: -; CDR3: ASSLAGTGGYEQY
J: TRBJ1-2; V: TRBV6-5; size: -; CDR3: ASSLIGDQHYGYT
J: TRBJ1-2; V: TRBV7-9; size: once; CDR3: ASSQTASSGYT
J: TRBJ2-7; V: TRBV9; size: -; CDR3: ASSRGLAGIDEQY
J: TRBJ1-2; V: TRBV10-3; size: -; CDR3: AISRVSQGYT
J: TRBJ2-2; V: TRBV19; size: -; CDR3: ASSTGQGYTGELF
J: TRBJ1-2; V: TRBV9; size: -; CDR3: ASSVGWDSYGYT
J: TRBJ2-1; V: TRBV19; size: -; CDR3: ASTQTNGDEQF
J: TRBJ2-5; V: TRBV7-6; size: -; CDR3: ASSLYRPGPETQY
J: TRBJ1-5; V: TRBV11-3; size: -; CDR3: ASSLERGSNQPQH